A single T cell receptor (beta chain) is shown here with its context. Its antigen is unknown. These data are taken from a study of identical twins. Whole-study results and caveats: Excess twin sharing in beta out-of-frame sequences was weaker.

Each CDR3 protein is one row after TCRdb ran MiXCR on the 5' RACE reads. Seen here are approximately 670,000 distinct CDR3 sequences, over 5% observed once, and the top ten hold 1.5% to 2%. This CDR3 comprises 13 residues. In germline, CDR1 is DFQATT, CDR2 SNEGSKA (reference sequence). Deletions cut 5 bases from V and 4 bases from J, with 12 bases between. The rearrangement links TRBV20-1 to TRBJ2-1, with a possible D match to TRBD2 (6 bases). The sequenced sample was naive T cells sorted from blood. The clonotype comes from a man between 18 and 35 years old in good health. The CDR3 DNA is TGCAGTGCTGAGGGACTTCAATACAATGAGCAGTTCTTC. Translating gives CSAEGLQYNEQFF.